Reported below is one TCR beta chain. The data derive from a study of blood T cell repertoires in COVID-19. Clones were sequenced by immunoSEQ multiplex PCR, and TCRdb holds only the in-frame ones, with some missing. This table holds 49,000 or so clones, about four fifths found once. Between the trimmed V and J ends, which lost 5 bases and 2 bases, there was a span of 16 bases. The germline CDR1 and CDR2 sequences are SGHAT and FQDESV (reference sequence). The CDR3 extends over 15 amino acids. Sequencing was carried out using peripheral blood. The chain couples TRBV11-1 to TRBJ2-7; D might be TRBD2 (6 bases). This receptor was identified in a man in his 60s with active COVID-19. The CDR3 sequence: CASSPSIAEAYEQYF. The CDR3 region has the DNA TGTGCCAGCAGCCCGTCAATAGCGGAGGCCTACGAGCAGTACTTC.